One TCR beta chain is described in this entry. It has no known antigen specificity. No much larger clone exists at a distance of one base, and base qualities are not known. This sample was included in a study of T cell changes during pregnancy in multiple sclerosis (dated by TCRdb to about 2019). Some background on the complete study: Changes in the T cell repertoire over the course of pregnancy were examined in this study in women with multiple sclerosis.

The library was prepared using the immunoSEQ multiplex PCR assay. TCRdb holds this immuneACCESS table with in-frame rearrangements only. Some clones are missing; in checked studies, unresolved V genes explain under half, and the rest has no known cause. The table for this sample lists tens of thousands of clones; just over 90% of them were counted only once. The top ten clones comprise less than 0.4% of the sample. From the cysteine through the phenylalanine, the CDR3 covers 12 amino acids. Only CDR3 DNA remains: 36 bases, in frame from the first base. V gives up 0 bases and J gives up 7 bases, and the segment between their germline ends measures 4 bases. CDR1 and CDR2 were assigned from the germline V gene (reference sequence) as PRHDT and FYEKMQ.

Sequenced material: CD4+ T cells from peripheral blood mononuclear cells, taken before pregnancy. The clonotype comes from a female donor with multiple sclerosis, enrolled in a pregnancy study. The chain links TRBV13 with TRBJ1-5; the D gene remains uncertain. The DNA sequence is given as TGTGCCAGCAGCTTAGGGGCCCAGCCCCAGCATTTT. Translated, this is CASSLGAQPQHF. Supplemented by the reference TRBV13 and TRBJ1-5 proteins around the CDR3, the complete variable domain is AAGVIQSPRHLIKEKRETATLKCYPIPRHDTVYWYQQGPGQDPQFLISFYEKMQSDKGSIPDRFSAQQFSDYHSELNMSSLELGDSALYFCASSLGAQPQHFGDGTRLSIL.